This T cell receptor (beta chain) is drawn from a study of blood T cell repertoires in COVID-19. Study-wide context: Whether acute or convalescent, the COVID-19 samples came from the United States, Italy and Spain. PBMCs, B-cell-depleted T cells, or T cells were the source of the cDNA or gDNA that made up the material.

The germline V gene encodes CDR1 LNHDA and CDR2 SQIVND (reference sequence). The CDR3 is made up of 14 amino acids. V dropped 7 bases and J dropped 2; count of bases not matched to a gene: 7. Original methodology: For nucleated cells, counts were estimated from reference gene primer amplification. Generated by immunoSEQ multiplex PCR, the TCRdb table keeps only in-frame clones and is missing some. V and J calls and clone size are those listed in that table; D and trimming were worked out from the DNA. This sample has over 85,000 clones; around 87% occur once, and the top ten carry 3%. Sequenced input: peripheral blood. The receptor comes from a man aged 45-65 years with active or convalescent COVID-19. The rearrangement uses TRBV19 and TRBJ1-2; 7 bases map to TRBD1. The DNA for the CDR3 is TGTGCCAGTATCGGGACAGAAATAAACTATGGCTACACCTTC. It specifies CASIGTEINYGYTF.